This T cell receptor beta chain was sequenced during a study of T cell clones after liver transplantation (dated by TCRdb to between 2018 and 2021). Some background on the complete study: The samples were obtained from ITN030ST, a randomized trial that attempted immunosuppression withdrawal within 2 years after liver transplantation. Donor-reactive T cell clones were identified by TCRbeta sequencing after a pre-transplant mixed lymphocyte reaction and then tracked in post-transplant blood. As an antigen-independent comparator for the donor-reactive sequences, third party-reactive TCRbeta sequences from pre-transplant MLRs were identified as well. Of the eight recipients, a few were HCV-positive, while the remaining recipients had been transplanted for non-autoimmune, non-viral indications. Subjects received no induction therapy and standard immunosuppression until randomization at 12-24 months post-transplant. To count as tolerant, a recipient had to stay completely off immunosuppression for at least one year without liver enzymes climbing beyond twice the upper limit of normal. Blood samples were collected pre-transplant, pre-randomization before withdrawal, and post-randomization after either full withdrawal or failed withdrawal. Of the 8 liver transplant recipients making up the studied cohort, 3 were classified as tolerant and 5 as non-tolerant. Overall results and qualifications from the work: In two subjects, low numbers of available donor cells limited the measurable donor-reactive repertoire. Once repertoire turnover was taken into account, donor-reactive detection showed a significant reduction for CD4 in 7 of 8 subjects and for CD8 in 8 of 8. Because allograft tissue specimens were not available, migration of donor-reactive T cells into the graft, rather than deletion, may have occurred. The conclusions were preliminary, being limited by small, heterogeneous patient numbers and by non-standardized post-transplant time points. In most of the 8 subjects, circulating donor-reactive CD4 TCRbeta sequences decreased significantly after transplant, regardless of tolerance or HCV status. A greater decline was seen for donor-reactive sequences than for third party-reactive sequences, suggesting partial antigen-specific deletion unrelated to withdrawal success.

The CDR3, cysteine through phenylalanine, is 13 amino acids long. CDR3 DNA only is kept here, 39 bases in frame from base 1. Taken from the germline V gene (reference sequence), the CDR1 and CDR2 loops are MNHEY and SMNVEV. V sheds 5 bases and J sheds 5 bases, leaving 10 bases between their ends. Unstimulated PBMCs, after thawing, were stained for CD3, CD4 and CD8 and then FACS-sorted into CD3+CD4+ and CD3+CD8+ populations. All 8 studied subjects were randomized to withdrawal of immunosuppression. The Qiagen DNeasy Blood and Tissue Kit was used to isolate genomic DNA. Frozen genomic DNA underwent high-throughput TCRbeta CDR3 sequencing by immunoSEQ, including PCR amplification, mapping, bias correction and internal controls. Per the source publication's procedure: Only productive rearrangements were retained, and each unique TCRbeta sequence was defined by its CDR3 nucleotide sequence together with its V and J gene. For a sequence to be called donor-reactive, it needed a frequency of at least 0.01% and at least 5-fold expansion in CFSE-low cells compared with unstimulated pre-transplant cells. Per-subject minimum frequency thresholds, based on the lowest-template unstimulated sample, ensured at least 90% detection power. Jensen-Shannon divergence between the top 1000 TCRbeta sequences after and before transplant was used to measure repertoire turnover. Two-sided Fisher's exact tests were used to test for changes in the detection of donor-reactive sequences. Not all clones reach the TCRdb copy of this immuneACCESS table, which keeps in-frame sequences only. Checked studies attribute under half of the gap to unresolved V genes and leave the rest unexplained. V, J and clone size reflect that table, while D and trimming were determined from the DNA. The sample table contains 20,000 to 25,000 clones; only one count was recorded for around 93% of them. The top ten hold roughly 25% of the sample.

As for this clone: Which antigen it targets is not known. No base quality information exists; no much larger clone differs at one position.

The TCR sequence derives from a human patient who received a liver transplant. After a transplant, some T cells may be of graft donor origin. Sequencing used CD8+ T cells from blood, obtained approximately 25 months after liver transplant. The chain links TRBV27 with TRBJ1-5; no D segment can be confidently identified. The CDR3: CASSPDLDQPQHF. The nucleotides are TGTGCCAGCAGTCCGGACCTAGATCAGCCCCAGCATTTT.